This T cell receptor beta chain was retrieved from a study of blood T cell repertoires in COVID-19. Study in general: Donors in the United States, Italy and Spain gave samples during acute or convalescent COVID-19. Sample material is recorded as cDNA or gDNA derived from T cells, B-cell-depleted T cells, or PBMCs.

Methods used by the authors: From reference gene primer amplification, estimates of nucleated cell counts were derived. The method was immunoSEQ multiplex PCR; TCRdb's version includes in-frame clones alone and lacks a portion of them. V, J and clone size are those of that table, while D and trimming were read from the DNA. The repertoire consists of over 150,000 clones, with about 83% occurring once and the leading ten covering around an eighth. This clone was recorded a few times. Seattle patients were enrolled during active infection and followed longitudinally. Sequenced material: peripheral blood. This TCR was sampled from a woman aged 55 to 70 with COVID-19, enrolled during active disease.

The CDR3 is CASSLSLTGSYGYTF. As DNA, the CDR3 is TGTGCCAGCAGTTTATCGTTGACAGGCTCATATGGCTACACCTTC. J is TRBJ1-2 and V is TRBV28, with D possibly matching TRBD1 (6 bases). The CDR3 consists of 15 residues. CDR1 and CDR2 from the germline V gene are MDHEN and SYDVKM. Trimming took off 1 base at V and 5 bases at J, with 14 bases between the two ends.